This T cell receptor (beta chain) comes out of a study of breast tumors, draining lymph nodes, adjacent tissues. This clonotype was seen many times. CDR1 and CDR2 from the germline V gene are LNHDA and SQIVND (reference sequence). The CDR3 covers 16 residues. J lost 2 bases, V lost 1 base, and 3 bases had no gene match. TCRdb recomputed calls from the multiplex PCR reads with MiXCR, one row per CDR3 protein. Of over 100,000 distinct CDR3 sequences listed, 20% to 25% are singletons. Samples came from axillary lymph nodes draining the breast cancer. J is TRBJ2-2 and V is TRBV19, with 8 bases fitting TRBD1. The sequencing input was axillary lymph node tissue. The source is a female donor with breast cancer. Some clones in this sample may be carry-over from other donors' samples. The DNA of the CDR3 is TGTGCCAGTAGTATAGTGGCAGGGGGCAACACCGGGGAGCTGTTTTTT. It specifies CASSIVAGGNTGELFF.